Sequencing of this TCR beta chain was carried out in a study of blood T cell repertoires in COVID-19. Whole-study context: COVID-19 samples collected from the United States, Italy and Spain covered acute and convalescent phases. The analysed material was cDNA or gDNA that came from T cells, B-cell-depleted T cells, or PBMCs.

The sample holds many counts of this clone. Per the authors' pipeline: For nucleated cells, counts were estimated from reference gene primer amplification. Produced via immunoSEQ multiplex PCR; TCRdb's table is partial and in-frame only. V, J and clone size derive from that table, while D and trimming were established from the DNA sequence. This table holds approximately 99,000 clones, approximately 70% found once. V lost 5 bases and J lost 9, with 11 bases in between. The CDR3 covers 13 residues. Per the germline V gene, CDR1 is KGHSH and CDR2 is LQKENI. The sequence came from a woman between 40 and 55 years old with acute or convalescent COVID-19. The sample comprised peripheral blood. The chain combines TRBV18 with TRBJ1-6, with D perhaps TRBD1 (6 bases). CDR3 DNA sequence: TGTGCCAGCTCAGAAGACAGGAGTTCACCCCTCCACTTT. Translated, it gives CASSEDRSSPLHF.